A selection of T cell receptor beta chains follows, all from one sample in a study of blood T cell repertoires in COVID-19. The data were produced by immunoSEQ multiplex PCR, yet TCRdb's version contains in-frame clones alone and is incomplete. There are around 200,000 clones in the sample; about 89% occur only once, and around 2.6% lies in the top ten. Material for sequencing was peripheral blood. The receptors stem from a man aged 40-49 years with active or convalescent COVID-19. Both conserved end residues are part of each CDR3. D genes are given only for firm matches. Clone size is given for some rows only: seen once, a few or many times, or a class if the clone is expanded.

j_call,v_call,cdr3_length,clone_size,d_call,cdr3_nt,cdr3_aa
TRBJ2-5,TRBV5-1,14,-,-,TGCGCCAGCAGACCACAAACTAGCAAGGAGACCCAGTACTTC,CASRPQTSKETQYF
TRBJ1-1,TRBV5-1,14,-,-,TGCGCCAGCAGCTTAACGGTGATGAACACTGAAGCTTTCTTT,CASSLTVMNTEAFF
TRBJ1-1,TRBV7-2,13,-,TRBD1,TGTGCCAGCAGGGAGACAGGGCCCACTGAAGCTTTCTTT,CASRETGPTEAFF
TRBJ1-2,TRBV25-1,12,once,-,TGTGCCAGCAGTGACAGGGTCGGCGGCTACACCTTC,CASSDRVGGYTF
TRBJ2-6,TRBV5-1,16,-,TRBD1,TGCGCCAGCAGCTTTCCCGGGACAGTTGGGGCCAACGTCCTGACTTTC,CASSFPGTVGANVLTF
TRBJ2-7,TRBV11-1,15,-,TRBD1,TGTGCCAGCAGCTTGGACAGGGGGCGAAGGGACGAGCAGTACTTC,CASSLDRGRRDEQYF
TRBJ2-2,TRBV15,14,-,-,TGTGCCACCAGCCCAGACAGTCGCGTCGGGGAGCTGTTTTTT,CATSPDSRVGELFF
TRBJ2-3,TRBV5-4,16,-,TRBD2,TGTGCCAGCAGCACGGGACTAGCGTTAAGCACAGATACGCAGTATTTT,CASSTGLALSTDTQYF
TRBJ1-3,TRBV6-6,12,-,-,TGTGCCAGTAAGACTTCTGGAAACACCATATATTTT,CASKTSGNTIYF
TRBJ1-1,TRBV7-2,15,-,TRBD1,TGTGCCAGCAGACCAACAGGGGAGGTGAACACTGAAGCTTTCTTT,CASRPTGEVNTEAFF
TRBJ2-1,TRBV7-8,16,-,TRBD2,TGTGCCAGCAGCTCGCCTCTAGCGGGGGTGTTGGCTGAGCAGTTCTTC,CASSSPLAGVLAEQFF
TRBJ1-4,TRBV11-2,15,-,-,TGTGCCAGCAGCTCTTACAGGGATACTAATGAAAAACTGTTTTTT,CASSSYRDTNEKLFF
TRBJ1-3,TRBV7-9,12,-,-,TGTGCCAGCAGCTTACAGGGAAACACCATATATTTT,CASSLQGNTIYF
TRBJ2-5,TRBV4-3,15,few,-,TGCGCCAGCAGCCAAGGCCCTAATAGGGGAGAGACCCAGTACTTC,CASSQGPNRGETQYF
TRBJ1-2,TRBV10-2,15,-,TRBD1,TGCGCCAGCAGTGAGTCTCGGCAGGGGGCTTTTGGCTACACCTTC,CASSESRQGAFGYTF
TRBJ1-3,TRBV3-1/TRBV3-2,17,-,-,TGTGCCAGCAGCCAAGAGTCTACGGGAAGGCGGGGAAACACCATATATTTT,CASSQESTGRRGNTIYF
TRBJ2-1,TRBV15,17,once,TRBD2,TGTGCCACCAGCCCAGGGAGGGGAGGGAGAATTGGGAATGAGCAGTTCTTC,CATSPGRGGRIGNEQFF
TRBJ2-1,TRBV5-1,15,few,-,TGCGCCAGCAGCTTGGCACTAGCCATTAACAATGAGCAGTTCTTC,CASSLALAINNEQFF
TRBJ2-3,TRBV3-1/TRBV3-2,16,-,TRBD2,TGTGCCAGCAGCCAAGACGTGGCTAGCGGGGCAGATACGCAGTATTTT,CASSQDVASGADTQYF
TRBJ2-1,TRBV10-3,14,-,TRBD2,TGTGCCATCAGTGGCACTAGCGACTACAATGAGCAGTTCTTC,CAISGTSDYNEQFF
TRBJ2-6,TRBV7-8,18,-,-,TGTGCCAGCAGCTTACAGGCCACCTATAGCTCTGGGGCCAACGTCCTGACTTTC,CASSLQATYSSGANVLTF
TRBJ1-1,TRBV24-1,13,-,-,TGTGCCACCAGTGATAGGAGGAACACTGAAGCTTTCTTT,CATSDRRNTEAFF
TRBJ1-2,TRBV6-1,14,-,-,TGTGCCAGCAGTGAAGACGGGACAACCAATGGCTACACCTTC,CASSEDGTTNGYTF
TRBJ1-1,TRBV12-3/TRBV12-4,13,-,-,TGTGCCAGCAGTTGGGCGGGAGGGACTGAAGCTTTCTTT,CASSWAGGTEAFF
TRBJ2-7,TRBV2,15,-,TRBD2,TGTGCCAGCAGTGCCAAATTAGCGGGCTCCTACGAGCAGTACTTC,CASSAKLAGSYEQYF
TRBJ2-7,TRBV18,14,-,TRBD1,TGTGCCAGCTCACCGACAGGGGACCTCTACGAGCAGTACTTC,CASSPTGDLYEQYF
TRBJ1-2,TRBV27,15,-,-,TGTGCCAGCAGTTTTATGGCGGAGAGCAACTATGGCTACACCTTC,CASSFMAESNYGYTF
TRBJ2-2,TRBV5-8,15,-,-,TGTGCCAGCAGCTTGGTGCGGGGGCACACCGGGGAGCTGTTTTTT,CASSLVRGHTGELFF
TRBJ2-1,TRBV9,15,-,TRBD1,TGTGCCAGCAGCGGGGGGACAGGTAAGGGCAATGAGCAGTTCTTC,CASSGGTGKGNEQFF
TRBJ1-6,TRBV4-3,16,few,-,TGCGCCAGCAGCCTAAATCCCGGACAGTATAATTCACCCCTCCACTTT,CASSLNPGQYNSPLHF
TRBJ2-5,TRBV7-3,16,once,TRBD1,TGTGCCAGCAGCCCCGGTGGGACAGGGGGCCAAGAGACCCAGTACTTC,CASSPGGTGGQETQYF
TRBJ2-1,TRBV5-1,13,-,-,TGCGCCAGCAGCCATCGGACTTGGTCCGAGCAGTTCTTC,CASSHRTWSEQFF
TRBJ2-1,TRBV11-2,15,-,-,TGTGCCAGCAGCCGCTACCCGGTGGGGCCGAATGAGCAGTTCTTC,CASSRYPVGPNEQFF
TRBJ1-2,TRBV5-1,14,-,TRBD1,TGCGCCAGCAGCAACGGACAGGGGCGGTATGGCTACACCTTC,CASSNGQGRYGYTF
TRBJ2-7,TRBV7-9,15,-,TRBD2,TGTGCCAGCAGCGAACTCCGACTAGCGATGGGCGAGCAGTACTTC,CASSELRLAMGEQYF
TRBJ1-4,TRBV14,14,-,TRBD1,TGTGCCAGCAGCGGGACAGGGATTGATGAAAAACTGTTTTTT,CASSGTGIDEKLFF
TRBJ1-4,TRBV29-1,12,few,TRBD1,TGCAGCGCACGGACAGGGGGCGAAAAACTGTTTTTT,CSARTGGEKLFF
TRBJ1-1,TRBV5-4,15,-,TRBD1,TGTGCCAGCAGCTACCCGGGACAGATGAACACTGAAGCTTTCTTT,CASSYPGQMNTEAFF
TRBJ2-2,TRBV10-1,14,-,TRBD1,TGCGCCAGCAGAGAGGGGGCCGGCACCGGGGAGCTGTTTTTT,CASREGAGTGELFF
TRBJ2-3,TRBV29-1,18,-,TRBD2,TGCAGCGTTGAAAAGTTTGGTAGCGGGGGGGCCTACACAGATACGCAGTATTTT,CSVEKFGSGGAYTDTQYF
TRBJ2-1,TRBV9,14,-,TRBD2,TGTGCCAGCAGCGTAGGTGGGAGGGACAATGAGCAGTTCTTC,CASSVGGRDNEQFF
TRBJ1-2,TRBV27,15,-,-,TGTGCCAGCAGTTCCGCCCCCAGGGCTATCTATGGCTACACCTTC,CASSSAPRAIYGYTF
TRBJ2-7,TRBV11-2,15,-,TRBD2,TGTGCCAGCAGCTCGAACAGCCCCGGGAGGACGGGGCAGTACTTC,CASSSNSPGRTGQYF
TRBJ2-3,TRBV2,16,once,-,TGTGCCAGCAGCTCAACCACCACAGTTCTCACAGATACGCAGTATTTT,CASSSTTTVLTDTQYF
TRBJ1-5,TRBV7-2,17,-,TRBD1,TGTGCCAGCAGCTGGGGACAGGGGAGGTTCGTGAATCAGCCCCAGCATTTT,CASSWGQGRFVNQPQHF
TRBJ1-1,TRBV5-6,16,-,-,TGTGCCAGCAGGATCATCACGACAGTTTTTAACACTGAAGCTTTCTTT,CASRIITTVFNTEAFF
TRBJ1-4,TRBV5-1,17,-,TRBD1,TGCGCCAGCAGCTGGGCCGGGACAGGGGGCGTCGGGGAAAAACTGTTTTTT,CASSWAGTGGVGEKLFF
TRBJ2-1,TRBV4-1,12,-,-,TGCGCCAGCAGCCAAGGAGGCGGTGAGCAGTTCTTC,CASSQGGGEQFF
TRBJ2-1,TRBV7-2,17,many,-,TGTGCCAGCAGCTTAGGATTTATTAGCCGGAGGAGCAATGAGCAGTTCTTC,CASSLGFISRRSNEQFF
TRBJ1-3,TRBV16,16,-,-,TGTGCCAGCAGCCAATCGAGGGGGACGACTGGAAACACCATATATTTT,CASSQSRGTTGNTIYF
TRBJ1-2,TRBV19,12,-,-,TGTGCCAGTAGTCCCCGGGGCTATGGCTACACCTTC,CASSPRGYGYTF
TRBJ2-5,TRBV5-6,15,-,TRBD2,TGTGCCAGCAGCTTCGAGCGGGGGGCCGGGGAGACCCAGTACTTC,CASSFERGAGETQYF
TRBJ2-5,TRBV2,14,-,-,TGTGCCAGCAGCGATCGACTAGAATCTAAGACCCAGTACTTC,CASSDRLESKTQYF
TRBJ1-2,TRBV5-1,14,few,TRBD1,TGCGCCAGCAGAACGGACAGGGGTCCGTCTGGCTACACCTTC,CASRTDRGPSGYTF
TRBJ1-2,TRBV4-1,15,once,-,TGCGCCAGCAGCCAAGAATGGGGTGGGAGATATGGCTACACCTTC,CASSQEWGGRYGYTF
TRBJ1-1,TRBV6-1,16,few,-,TGTGCCAGCAGTGAAGAAGTCACCGGGGCCGTTGGGGACACTTTCTTT,CASSEEVTGAVGDTFF
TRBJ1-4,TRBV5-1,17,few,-,TGCGCCAGCAGCTCGGGGGACGGGCGGCAAACTAATGAAAAACTGTTTTTT,CASSSGDGRQTNEKLFF